The 3 T cell receptor beta chains below were found in one sample sequenced in a study of T cells in Graves' hyperthyroidism and ophthalmopathy. Regions amplified from RNA transcripts were the TCR beta CDR3 regions. First-round RT-PCR targeting the TCR CDR3 was performed with the HTBI primer set. Each CDR3 protein gets one entry after TCRdb re-called the multiplex PCR reads with MiXCR. The sample shows a few hundred thousand distinct CDR3 sequences, around 14% of them seen only once. What was sequenced was blood. Source of these receptors: a woman in her 30s with Graves' hyperthyroidism.

The chain recombines TRBV27 with TRBJ1-5; tentatively, D is TRBD1 (6 bases). Trimming removed 6 bases at V and 4 bases at J, with 19 bases between. This CDR3 has 16 amino acids. Germline V lookup: CDR1 MNHEY, CDR2 SMNVEV (reference sequence). The CDR3 DNA follows: TGTGCCAGCAGAACAGGGAATTGGCGCCCAAATCAGCCCCAGCATTTT. Translation gives CASRTGNWRPNQPQHF.

This clonotype was detected ten times or more. The V gene is TRBV20-1, the J gene TRBJ2-2; possibly TRBD1 or TRBD2 for D (6 bases each). Trimming removed 3 bases at V and 6 bases at J, with 14 bases between. CDR1 DFQATT and CDR2 SNEGSKA come from the germline V gene (reference sequence). The CDR3 runs to 14 residues. CDR3 loop: CSASPGGASGELFF. The DNA of the CDR3 is TGCAGTGCTAGTCCCGGGGGCGCGTCCGGGGAGCTGTTTTTT.

In its sample, this clonotype was seen a few times. The chain joins TRBV5-1 to TRBJ1-2; 8 positions agree with TRBD1. This CDR3 has 15 residues. Losses at the gene ends were 1 base for V and 5 bases for J; bases not matched to a gene: 7. Germline V lookup: CDR1 SGHRS, CDR2 YFSETQ. The CDR3 loop is CASSLSPGQGYGYTF. CDR3 sequence (DNA): TGCGCCAGCAGCTTGTCTCCAGGACAGGGTTATGGCTACACCTTC.